Listed here is a single T cell receptor (beta chain). The antigen remains undetermined. The source of the sample is a study of blood T cells in healthy people across ages. Whole-study findings and limits: Greater diversity and more naive CD4+ cells were seen in long-lived donors than in aged donors. The percentage of naive T cells correlated strongly with TCR beta diversity.

A sample-barcoded 5' primer and a J-beta primer mix were used in a second PCR of about 7 to 12 cycles. TCRdb itself ran the 5' RACE reads through MiXCR, one entry per CDR3 protein. There are hundreds of thousands of distinct CDR3 sequences in the sample; 46% occur only once, and roughly 18% lies in the top ten. Specimen: blood. The origin of this receptor is a man aged 80 or over in good health.

For the CDR3, the DNA is TGCGCCAGCAGTGAGGCGGCCCAGCCCCAAGCCGAGCAGTACTTC. It yields the protein CASSEAAQPQAEQYF. The J gene is TRBJ2-7, the V gene TRBV10-1, with D hard to call. The CDR3 totals 15 residues. CDR1 WNHNN and CDR2 SYGVQD come from the germline V gene (reference sequence). V was clipped by 2 bases and J by 6 bases, with 17 bases between them.